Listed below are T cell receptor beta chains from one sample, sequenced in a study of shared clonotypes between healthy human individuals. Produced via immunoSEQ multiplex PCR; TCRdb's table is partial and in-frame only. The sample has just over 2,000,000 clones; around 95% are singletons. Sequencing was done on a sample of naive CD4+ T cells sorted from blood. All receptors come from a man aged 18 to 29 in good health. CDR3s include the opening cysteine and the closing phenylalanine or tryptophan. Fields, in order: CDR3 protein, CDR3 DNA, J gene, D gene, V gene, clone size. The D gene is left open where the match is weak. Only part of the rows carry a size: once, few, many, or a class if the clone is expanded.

CASSEAFTGELFF | TGTGCCAGCAGTGAAGCTTTCACCGGGGAGCTGTTTTTT | TRBJ2-2 | NA | TRBV2 | once
CAAGVYNQPQHF | TGTGCCGCGGGGGTTTACAATCAGCCCCAGCATTTT | TRBJ1-5 | NA | TRBV7-2 | NA
CASSRSSGVQETQYF | TGTGCCAGCAGCCGATCTAGCGGGGTTCAAGAGACCCAGTACTTC | TRBJ2-5 | TRBD2 | TRBV9 | NA
CASSAQQGYEQYF | TGTGCCAGCAGTGCCCAACAGGGCTACGAGCAGTACTTC | TRBJ2-7 | NA | TRBV25-1 | NA
CASTSVAGPYEQYF | TGTGCCAGCACCTCCGTAGCAGGCCCCTACGAGCAGTACTTC | TRBJ2-7 | NA | TRBV7-2 | NA
CASSQEAPALTPSNEQFF | TGCGCCAGCAGCCAAGAAGCCCCCGCGCTAACCCCCAGCAATGAGCAGTTCTTC | TRBJ2-1 | NA | TRBV4-3 | once
CASSYSGENSPLHF | TGTGCCAGCAGTTACTCGGGAGAAAATTCACCCCTCCACTTT | TRBJ1-6 | NA | TRBV6-5 | NA
CATSRGGGRQETQYF | TGTGCCACCAGCAGAGGAGGGGGCAGGCAAGAGACCCAGTACTTC | TRBJ2-5 | TRBD1 | TRBV15 | many
CASSIGAENSPLHF | TGTGCCAGTAGTATAGGGGCGGAGAATTCACCCCTCCACTTT | TRBJ1-6 | NA | TRBV19 | NA
CASSQRGAGGAGELFF | TGCGCCAGCAGCCAAAGAGGGGCAGGAGGTGCCGGGGAGCTGTTTTTT | TRBJ2-2 | NA | TRBV4-3 | NA
CASSAHPRDTGELFF | TGCGCCAGCAGCGCCCACCCCAGGGACACCGGGGAGCTGTTTTTT | TRBJ2-2 | NA | TRBV5-1 | NA
CASSQWDINSPLHF | TGTGCCAGCAGCCAATGGGACATTAATTCACCCCTCCACTTT | TRBJ1-6 | NA | TRBV14 | NA
CASSPRAGDGYTF | TGTGCCAGCAGCCCCAGGGCGGGGGATGGCTACACCTTC | TRBJ1-2 | NA | TRBV7-2 | NA
CASSYSFGGNEQFF | TGTGCCAGCAGTTACTCGTTCGGGGGGAATGAGCAGTTCTTC | TRBJ2-1 | TRBD2 | TRBV6-5 | NA
CASSPTRVRQGAGYEQYF | TGCGCCAGCAGCCCGACCAGGGTCCGACAGGGGGCGGGATACGAGCAGTACTTC | TRBJ2-7 | TRBD1 | TRBV4-1 | NA
CASSPLPGTGEGYGYTF | TGTGCCAGCTCACCCCTTCCGGGGACAGGGGAAGGCTATGGCTACACCTTC | TRBJ1-2 | TRBD1 | TRBV18 | NA
CASSVGTGGKQPQHF | TGTGCCAGCAGCGTCGGGACAGGGGGCAAACAGCCCCAGCATTTT | TRBJ1-5 | TRBD1 | TRBV5-6 | once
CAWAEGGRNNSPLHF | TGTGCCTGGGCTGAAGGGGGCAGGAATAATTCACCCCTCCACTTT | TRBJ1-6 | TRBD1 | TRBV30 | NA
CASSLLSAHSGNTIYF | TGTGCCAGCAGCCTACTTTCCGCCCACTCTGGAAACACCATATATTTT | TRBJ1-3 | NA | TRBV11-2 | NA
CASSPGTSGSRETQYF | TGTGCCAGCAGCCCTGGGACTAGCGGGAGTCGTGAGACCCAGTACTTC | TRBJ2-5 | TRBD2 | TRBV5-8 | NA
CASSVIRTGPGGYTF | TGTGCCAGCAGTGTTATAAGGACCGGACCGGGAGGCTACACCTTC | TRBJ1-2 | NA | TRBV28 | NA
CASSQPTGFYEQYF | TGCGCCAGCAGCCAACCAACAGGGTTCTACGAGCAGTACTTC | TRBJ2-7 | NA | TRBV4-1 | NA
CAWSVPGQAVYEQYF | TGTGCCTGGAGTGTACCCGGGCAGGCGGTCTACGAGCAGTACTTC | TRBJ2-7 | NA | TRBV30 | once
CASSLGQGDYNEQFF | TGTGCTAGCAGCCTTGGACAGGGGGACTACAATGAGCAGTTCTTC | TRBJ2-1 | TRBD1 | TRBV7-7 | NA
CASRACWGEQYF | TGTGCCAGCCGGGCGTGTTGGGGCGAGCAGTACTTC | TRBJ2-7 | NA | TRBV21-1 | NA
CASSAPGQGYNSPLHF | TGTGCCAGCAGCGCACCGGGACAGGGCTATAATTCACCCCTCCACTTT | TRBJ1-6 | TRBD1 | TRBV7-8 | once
CASSEAPPTVGNQPQHF | TGTGCCAGCAGTGAAGCACCTCCCACGGTGGGCAATCAGCCCCAGCATTTT | TRBJ1-5 | NA | TRBV6-1 | NA
CASSGISGANVLTF | TGTGCCAGCAGTGGGATTTCGGGGGCCAACGTCCTGACTTTC | TRBJ2-6 | NA | TRBV25-1 | NA
CASSLATPAKNIQYF | TGCGCCAGCAGCTTGGCCACCCCAGCCAAAAACATTCAGTACTTC | TRBJ2-4 | NA | TRBV5-1 | NA
CASRGQDISGANVLTF | TGTGCCAGCAGGGGACAGGACATCTCTGGGGCCAACGTCCTGACTTTC | TRBJ2-6 | TRBD1 | TRBV28 | NA
CASSQEDAGDFPDTQYF | TGTGCCAGCAGCCAAGAGGACGCGGGGGACTTCCCAGATACGCAGTATTTT | TRBJ2-3 | TRBD2 | TRBV4-2 | NA
CASRPRGVRNATNEKLFF | TGTGCCAGTAGGCCTAGGGGAGTACGAAACGCAACTAATGAAAAACTGTTTTTT | TRBJ1-4 | NA | TRBV19 | NA
CATTARDVFTGELFF | TGTGCCACCACCGCCCGGGACGTTTTCACCGGGGAGCTGTTTTTT | TRBJ2-2 | NA | TRBV15 | NA
CAISESRAGGDEQYF | TGTGCCATCAGTGAGTCCCGGGCAGGGGGGGACGAGCAGTACTTC | TRBJ2-7 | NA | TRBV10-3 | NA
CASSESPQGSYGYTF | TGTGCCAGCAGTGAATCCCCCCAGGGGAGCTATGGCTACACCTTC | TRBJ1-2 | NA | TRBV25-1 | NA
CASSPPLAGGQFF | TGTGCCAGCTCACCACCCTTAGCGGGAGGGCAGTTCTTC | TRBJ2-1 | TRBD2 | TRBV18 | NA
CASSWVGEKLFF | TGTGCCAGCAGTTGGGTGGGGGAAAAACTGTTTTTT | TRBJ1-4 | NA | TRBV28 | NA
CASSIGTAHEETQYF | TGTGCCAGCAGCATAGGGACAGCGCATGAAGAGACCCAGTACTTC | TRBJ2-5 | TRBD1 | TRBV11-2 | NA
CASSIPLGQGQGYTF | TGTGCCAGTAGTATCCCACTGGGACAGGGACAGGGCTACACCTTC | TRBJ1-2 | TRBD1 | TRBV19 | NA
CAISERVTETSYNEQFF | TGTGCCATCAGTGAGCGCGTGACAGAAACCTCCTACAATGAGCAGTTCTTC | TRBJ2-1 | NA | TRBV10-3 | NA
CASSVRTGLQETQYF | TGCGCCAGCAGTGTACGGACGGGTTTGCAAGAGACCCAGTACTTC | TRBJ2-5 | NA | TRBV10-1 | once
CASSPTRVDEKLFF | TGCGCCAGCAGCCCCACCAGGGTTGATGAAAAACTGTTTTTT | TRBJ1-4 | NA | TRBV4-1 | NA
CSTFGLAGSETQYF | TGCAGCACCTTCGGCCTAGCGGGATCGGAGACCCAGTACTTC | TRBJ2-5 | TRBD2 | TRBV29-1 | NA
CASSLGGATSYEQYF | TGTGCCAGCAGTTTGGGCGGGGCCACCTCCTACGAGCAGTACTTC | TRBJ2-7 | NA | TRBV28 | once
CASSLGPLGSYEQYF | TGTGCCAGCAGCTTAGGGCCCCTCGGCTCCTACGAGCAGTACTTC | TRBJ2-7 | NA | TRBV7-9 | once
CASSVEDNYGYTF | TGTGCCAGCTCAGTCGAAGATAACTATGGCTACACCTTC | TRBJ1-2 | NA | TRBV18 | NA
CASTFLQGQGGHGYTF | TGCGCCAGCACCTTCCTACAGGGACAGGGCGGACATGGCTACACCTTC | TRBJ1-2 | TRBD1 | TRBV5-1 | few
CAWSVYGSGSYEQYF | TGTGCCTGGAGTGTATACGGTAGCGGGAGTTACGAGCAGTACTTC | TRBJ2-7 | TRBD2 | TRBV30 | NA
CASSLRGGGSTEAFF | TGTGCCAGCAGTTTAAGAGGCGGGGGATCGACTGAAGCTTTCTTT | TRBJ1-1 | NA | TRBV27 | NA